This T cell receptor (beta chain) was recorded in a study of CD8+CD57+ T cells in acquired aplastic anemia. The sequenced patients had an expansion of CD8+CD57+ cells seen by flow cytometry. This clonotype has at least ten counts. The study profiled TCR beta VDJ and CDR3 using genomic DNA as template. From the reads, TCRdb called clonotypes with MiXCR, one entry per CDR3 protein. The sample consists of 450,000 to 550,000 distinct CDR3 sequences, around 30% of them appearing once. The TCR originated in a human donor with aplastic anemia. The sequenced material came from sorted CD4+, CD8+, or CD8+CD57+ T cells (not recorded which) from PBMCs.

Here the CDR3 reads CASSLATYNSPLHF. The CDR3, as DNA: TGTGCCAGCAGCTTAGCTACCTATAATTCACCCCTCCACTTT. The rearrangement joins TRBV7-2 to TRBJ1-6; D remains unclear. V was trimmed by 0 bases and J by 2 bases, leaving 2 bases between them. The CDR3 sequence is 14 residues long. Germline V gene lookup returns CDR1 SGHTA and CDR2 FQGNSA.